The present T cell receptor (beta chain) was sequenced within a study of Tregs in tolerant kidney transplant recipients. Mixed chimerism was transient after nonmyeloablative marrow transplants from related graft donors. Details on this clone: The CDR3 goes on 3 residues after the read ends, and that part is filled in from the germline J gene.

Sequencing used immunoSEQ multiplex PCR; TCRdb keeps in-frame clones, though not all of them. This table lists approximately 13,000 clones. CDR3 length equals 15 residues. The V and J ends lost 1 base and 1 base respectively, with 8 bases between them. CDR1 is SGHAT and CDR2 is FQNNGV in the germline V gene. The sequenced sample was CD8+ T cells from blood (PBMCs), obtained 6 months after the transplant. This TCR was sampled from a human patient who received a combined kidney and bone marrow transplant. The graft donor may have given rise to some T cells. This chain connects TRBV11-2 to TRBJ1-5; D is unresolved. The DNA read from the CDR3 is TGTGCCAGCAGCTTAGTGGCCGGGAGCAATCAGCCC. Its protein is CASSLVAGSNQP. The full CDR3 is CASSLVAGSNQPQHF.